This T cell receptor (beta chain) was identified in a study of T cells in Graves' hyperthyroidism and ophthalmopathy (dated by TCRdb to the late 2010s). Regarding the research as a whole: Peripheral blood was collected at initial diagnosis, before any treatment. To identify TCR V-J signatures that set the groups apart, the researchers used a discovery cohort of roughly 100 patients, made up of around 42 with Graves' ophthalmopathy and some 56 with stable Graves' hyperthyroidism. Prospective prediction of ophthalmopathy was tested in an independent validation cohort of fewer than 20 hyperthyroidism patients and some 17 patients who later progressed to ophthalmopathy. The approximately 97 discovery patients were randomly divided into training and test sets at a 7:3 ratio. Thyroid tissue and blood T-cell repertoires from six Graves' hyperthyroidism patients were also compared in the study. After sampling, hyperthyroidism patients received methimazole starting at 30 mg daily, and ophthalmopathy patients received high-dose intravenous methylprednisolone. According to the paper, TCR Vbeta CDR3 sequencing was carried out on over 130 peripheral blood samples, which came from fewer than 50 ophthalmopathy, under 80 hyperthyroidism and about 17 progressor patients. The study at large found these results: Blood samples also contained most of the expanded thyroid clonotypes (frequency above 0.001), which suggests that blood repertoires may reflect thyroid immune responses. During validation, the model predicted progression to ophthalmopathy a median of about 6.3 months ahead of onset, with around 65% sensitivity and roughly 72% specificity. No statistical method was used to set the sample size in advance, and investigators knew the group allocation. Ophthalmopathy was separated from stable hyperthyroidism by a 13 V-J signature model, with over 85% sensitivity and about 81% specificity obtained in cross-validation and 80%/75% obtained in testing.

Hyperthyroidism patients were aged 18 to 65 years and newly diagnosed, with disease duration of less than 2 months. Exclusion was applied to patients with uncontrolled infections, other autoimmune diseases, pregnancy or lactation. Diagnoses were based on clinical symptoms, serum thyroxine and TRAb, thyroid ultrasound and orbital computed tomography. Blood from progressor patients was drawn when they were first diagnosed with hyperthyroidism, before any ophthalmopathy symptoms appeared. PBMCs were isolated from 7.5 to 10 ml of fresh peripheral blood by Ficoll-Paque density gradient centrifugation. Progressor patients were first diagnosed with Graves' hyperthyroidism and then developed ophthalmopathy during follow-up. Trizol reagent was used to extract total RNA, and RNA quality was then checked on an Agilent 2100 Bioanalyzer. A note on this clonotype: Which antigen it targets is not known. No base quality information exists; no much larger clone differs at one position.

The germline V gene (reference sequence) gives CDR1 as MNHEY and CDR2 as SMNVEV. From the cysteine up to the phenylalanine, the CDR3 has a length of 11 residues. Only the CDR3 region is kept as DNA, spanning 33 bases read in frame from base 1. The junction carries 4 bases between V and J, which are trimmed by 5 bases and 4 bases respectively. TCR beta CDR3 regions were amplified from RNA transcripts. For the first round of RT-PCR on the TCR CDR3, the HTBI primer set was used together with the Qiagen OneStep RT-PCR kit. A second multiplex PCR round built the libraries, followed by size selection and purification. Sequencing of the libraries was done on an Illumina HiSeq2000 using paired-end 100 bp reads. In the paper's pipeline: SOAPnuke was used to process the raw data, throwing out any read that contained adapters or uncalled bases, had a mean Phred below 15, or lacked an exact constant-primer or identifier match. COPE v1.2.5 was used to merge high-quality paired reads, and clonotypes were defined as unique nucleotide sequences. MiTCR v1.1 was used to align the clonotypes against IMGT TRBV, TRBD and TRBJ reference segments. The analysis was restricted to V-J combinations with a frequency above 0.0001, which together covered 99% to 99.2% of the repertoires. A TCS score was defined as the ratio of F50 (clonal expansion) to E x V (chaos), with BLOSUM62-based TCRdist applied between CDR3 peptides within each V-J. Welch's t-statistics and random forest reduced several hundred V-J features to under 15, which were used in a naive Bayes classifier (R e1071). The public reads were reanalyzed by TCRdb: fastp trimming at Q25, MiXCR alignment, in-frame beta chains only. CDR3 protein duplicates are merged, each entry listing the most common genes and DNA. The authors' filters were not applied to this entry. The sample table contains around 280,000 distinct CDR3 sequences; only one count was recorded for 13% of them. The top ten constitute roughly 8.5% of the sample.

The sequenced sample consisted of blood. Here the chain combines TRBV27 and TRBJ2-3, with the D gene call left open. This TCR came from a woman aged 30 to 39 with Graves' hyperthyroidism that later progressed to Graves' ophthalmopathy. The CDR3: CASSDPDTQYF. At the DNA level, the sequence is TGTGCCAGCAGTGACCCAGATACGCAGTATTTT.